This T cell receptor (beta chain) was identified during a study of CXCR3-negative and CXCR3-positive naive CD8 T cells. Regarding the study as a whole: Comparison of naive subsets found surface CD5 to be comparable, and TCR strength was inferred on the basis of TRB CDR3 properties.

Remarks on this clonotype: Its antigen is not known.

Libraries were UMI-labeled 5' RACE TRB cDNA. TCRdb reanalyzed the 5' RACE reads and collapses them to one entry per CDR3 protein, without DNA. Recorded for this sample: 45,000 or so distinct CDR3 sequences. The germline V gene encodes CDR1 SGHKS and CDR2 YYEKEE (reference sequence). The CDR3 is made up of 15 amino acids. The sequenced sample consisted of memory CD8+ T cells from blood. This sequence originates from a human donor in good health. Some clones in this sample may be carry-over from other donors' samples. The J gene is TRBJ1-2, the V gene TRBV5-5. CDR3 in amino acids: CASSLDARANYGYTF.